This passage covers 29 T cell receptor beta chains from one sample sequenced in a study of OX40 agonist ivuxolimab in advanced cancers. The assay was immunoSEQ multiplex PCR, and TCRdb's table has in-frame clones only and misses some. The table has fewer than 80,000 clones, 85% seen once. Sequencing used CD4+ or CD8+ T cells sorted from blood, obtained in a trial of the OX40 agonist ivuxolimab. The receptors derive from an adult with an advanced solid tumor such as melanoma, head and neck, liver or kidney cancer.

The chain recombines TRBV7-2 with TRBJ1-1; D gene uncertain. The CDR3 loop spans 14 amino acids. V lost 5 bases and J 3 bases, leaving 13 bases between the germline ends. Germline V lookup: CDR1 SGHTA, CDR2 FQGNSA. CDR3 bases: TGTGCCAGCAGCCAGAAGTTTAGAGACACTGAAGCTTTCTTT. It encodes CASSQKFRDTEAFF.

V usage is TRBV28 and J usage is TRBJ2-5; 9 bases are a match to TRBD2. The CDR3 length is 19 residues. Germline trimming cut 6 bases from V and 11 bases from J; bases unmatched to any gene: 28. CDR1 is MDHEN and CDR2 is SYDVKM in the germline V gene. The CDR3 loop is CASSPDYRSGRPLYGEQYF. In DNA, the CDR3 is TGTGCCAGCAGCCCAGACTATAGGAGCGGGAGGCCATTGTACGGGGAGCAGTACTTC. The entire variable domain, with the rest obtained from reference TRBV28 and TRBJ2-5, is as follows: DVKVTQSSRYLVKRTGEKVFLECVQDMDHENMFWYRQDPGLGLRLIYFSYDVKMKEKGDIPEGYSVSREKKERFSLILESASTNQTSMYLCASSPDYRSGRPLYGEQYFGPGTRLLVL.

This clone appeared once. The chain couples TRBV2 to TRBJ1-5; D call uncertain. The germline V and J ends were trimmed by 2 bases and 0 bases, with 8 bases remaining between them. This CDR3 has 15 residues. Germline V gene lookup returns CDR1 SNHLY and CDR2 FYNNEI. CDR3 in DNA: TGTGCCAGCAGTGAAAGTTTTGCTAGCAATCAGCCCCAGCATTTT. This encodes CASSESFASNQPQHF.

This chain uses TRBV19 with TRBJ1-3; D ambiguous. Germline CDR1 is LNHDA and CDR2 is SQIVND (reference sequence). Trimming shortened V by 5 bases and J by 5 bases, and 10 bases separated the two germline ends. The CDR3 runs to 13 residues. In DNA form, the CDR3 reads TGTGCCAGTAGTCCGGACTCCCGAAACACCATATATTTT. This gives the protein CASSPDSRNTIYF.

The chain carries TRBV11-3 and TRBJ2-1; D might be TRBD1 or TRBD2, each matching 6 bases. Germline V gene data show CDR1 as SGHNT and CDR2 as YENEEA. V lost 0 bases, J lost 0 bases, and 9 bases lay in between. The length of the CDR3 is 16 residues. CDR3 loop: CASSLEGGRSYNEQFF. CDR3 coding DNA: TGTGCCAGCAGCTTAGAGGGGGGCCGCTCCTACAATGAGCAGTTCTTC.

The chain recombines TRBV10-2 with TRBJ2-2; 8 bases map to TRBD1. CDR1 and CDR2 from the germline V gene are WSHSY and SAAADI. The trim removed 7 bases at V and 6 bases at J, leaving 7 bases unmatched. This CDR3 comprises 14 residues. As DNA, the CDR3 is TGCGCCAGCACAGACAGGGGTCGCGCCGGGGAGCTGTTTTTT. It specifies CASTDRGRAGELFF.

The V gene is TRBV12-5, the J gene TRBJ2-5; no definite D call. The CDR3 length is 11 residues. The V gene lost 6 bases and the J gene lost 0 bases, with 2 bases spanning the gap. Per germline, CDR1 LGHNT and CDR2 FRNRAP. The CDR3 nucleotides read TGTGCTAGTGGAAACCAAGAGACCCAGTACTTC. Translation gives CASGNQETQYF.

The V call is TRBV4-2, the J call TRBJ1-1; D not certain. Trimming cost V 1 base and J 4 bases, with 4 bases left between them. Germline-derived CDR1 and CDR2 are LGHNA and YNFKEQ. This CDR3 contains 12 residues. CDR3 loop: CASSQVSTEAFF. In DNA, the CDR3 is TGTGCCAGCAGCCAAGTTTCCACTGAAGCTTTCTTT.

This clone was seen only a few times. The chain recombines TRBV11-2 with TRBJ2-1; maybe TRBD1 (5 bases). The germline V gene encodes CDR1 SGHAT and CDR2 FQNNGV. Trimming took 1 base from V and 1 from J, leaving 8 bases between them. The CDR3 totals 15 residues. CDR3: CASSLAPGSYNEQFF. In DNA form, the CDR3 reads TGTGCCAGCAGCTTAGCACCAGGGTCCTACAATGAGCAGTTCTTC. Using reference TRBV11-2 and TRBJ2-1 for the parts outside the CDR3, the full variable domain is EAGVAQSPRYKIIEKRQSVAFWCNPISGHATLYWYQQILGQGPKLLIQFQNNGVVDDSQLPKDRFSAERLKGVDSTLKIQPAKLEDSAVYLCASSLAPGSYNEQFFGPGTRLTVL.

The CDR3 bases are TGTGCCAGCAGACGTGGACAACATGAAAAACTGTTTTTT. Amino acids: CASRRGQHEKLFF. The chain uses TRBV28 and TRBJ1-4, with D possibly being TRBD1 (5 bases). From germline, CDR1 is MDHEN and CDR2 SYDVKM. V lost 6 bases and J 6 bases, leaving 11 bases between the germline ends. CDR3 length: 13 residues.

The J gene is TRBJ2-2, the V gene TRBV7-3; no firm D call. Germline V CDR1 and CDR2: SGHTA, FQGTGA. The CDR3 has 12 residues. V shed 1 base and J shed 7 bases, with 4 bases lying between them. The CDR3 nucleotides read TGTGCCAGCAGCTTAAGTGGCGGGGAGCTGTTTTTT. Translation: CASSLSGGELFF.

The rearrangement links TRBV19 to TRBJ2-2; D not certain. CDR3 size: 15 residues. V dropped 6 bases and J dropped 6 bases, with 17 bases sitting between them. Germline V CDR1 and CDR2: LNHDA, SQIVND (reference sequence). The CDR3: CASRIDTAAAGELFF. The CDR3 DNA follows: TGTGCCAGTAGGATTGACACGGCGGCGGCCGGGGAGCTGTTTTTT.

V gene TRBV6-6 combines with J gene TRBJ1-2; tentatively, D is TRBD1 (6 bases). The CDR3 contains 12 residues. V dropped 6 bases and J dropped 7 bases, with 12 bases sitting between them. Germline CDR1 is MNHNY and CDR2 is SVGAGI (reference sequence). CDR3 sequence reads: CASREGTFGYTF. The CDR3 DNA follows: TGTGCCAGCAGGGAAGGGACATTTGGCTACACCTTC.

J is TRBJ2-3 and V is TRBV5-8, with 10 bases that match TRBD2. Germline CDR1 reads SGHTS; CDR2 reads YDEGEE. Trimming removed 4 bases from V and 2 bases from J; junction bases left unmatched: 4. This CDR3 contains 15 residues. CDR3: CASSPGLAVTDTQYF. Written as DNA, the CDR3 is TGTGCCAGCAGCCCCGGACTAGCGGTCACAGATACGCAGTATTTT.

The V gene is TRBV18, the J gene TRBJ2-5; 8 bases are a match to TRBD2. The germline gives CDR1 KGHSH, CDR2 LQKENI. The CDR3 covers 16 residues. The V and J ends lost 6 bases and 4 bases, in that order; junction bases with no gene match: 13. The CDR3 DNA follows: TGTGCCAGCTCCCAAGATAGCCGGGGGGGCCGAGAGACCCAGTACTTC. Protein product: CASSQDSRGGRETQYF.

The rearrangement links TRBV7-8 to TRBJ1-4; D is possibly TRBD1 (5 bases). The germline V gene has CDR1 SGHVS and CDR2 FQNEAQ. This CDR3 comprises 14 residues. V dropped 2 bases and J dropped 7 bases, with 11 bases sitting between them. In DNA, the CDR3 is TGTGCCAGCAGCTTACTCCAGGGACCTGAAAAACTGTTTTTT. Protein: CASSLLQGPEKLFF.

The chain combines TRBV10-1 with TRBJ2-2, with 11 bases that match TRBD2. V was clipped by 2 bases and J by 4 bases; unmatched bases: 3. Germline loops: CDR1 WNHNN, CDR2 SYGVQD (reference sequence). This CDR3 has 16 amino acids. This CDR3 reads CASSEDSGGATGELFF. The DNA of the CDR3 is TGCGCCAGCAGTGAGGATAGCGGGGGGGCCACCGGGGAGCTGTTTTTT.

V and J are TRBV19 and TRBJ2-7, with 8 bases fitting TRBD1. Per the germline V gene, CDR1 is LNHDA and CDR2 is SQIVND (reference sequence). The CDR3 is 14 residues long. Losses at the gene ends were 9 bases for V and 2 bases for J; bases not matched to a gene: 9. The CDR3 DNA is TGTGCCAGGTCCAGGGGGCGCGAGCCCTACGAGCAGTACGTC. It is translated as CARSRGREPYEQYV.

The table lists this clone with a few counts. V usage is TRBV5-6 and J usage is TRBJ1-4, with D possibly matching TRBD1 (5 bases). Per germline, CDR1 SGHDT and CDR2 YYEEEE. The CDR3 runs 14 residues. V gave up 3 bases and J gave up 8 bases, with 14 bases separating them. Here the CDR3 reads CASSSRGGEEKLFF. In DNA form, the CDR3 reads TGTGCCAGCAGCTCTCGTGGGGGAGAAGAAAAACTGTTTTTT.

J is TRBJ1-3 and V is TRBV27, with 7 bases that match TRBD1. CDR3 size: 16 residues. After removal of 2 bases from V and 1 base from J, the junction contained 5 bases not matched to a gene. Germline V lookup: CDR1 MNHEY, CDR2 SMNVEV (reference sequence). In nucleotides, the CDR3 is TGTGCCAGCAGTTTAAGGTGGGGACAGTCTGGAAACACCATATATTTT. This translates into CASSLRWGQSGNTIYF.

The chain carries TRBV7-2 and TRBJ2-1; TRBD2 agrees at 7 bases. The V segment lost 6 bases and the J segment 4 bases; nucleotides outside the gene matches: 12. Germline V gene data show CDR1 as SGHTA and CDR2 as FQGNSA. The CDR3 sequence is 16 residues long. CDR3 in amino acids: CASSLGGGRSYNEQFF. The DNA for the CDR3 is TGTGCCAGCAGTCTCGGCGGCGGGAGATCTTACAATGAGCAGTTCTTC. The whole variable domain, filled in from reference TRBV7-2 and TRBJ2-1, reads GAGVSQSPSNKVTEKGKDVELRCDPISGHTALYWYRQSLGQGLEFLIYFQGNSAPDKSGLPSDRFSAERTGGSVSTLTIQRTQQEDSAVYLCASSLGGGRSYNEQFFGPGTRLTVL.

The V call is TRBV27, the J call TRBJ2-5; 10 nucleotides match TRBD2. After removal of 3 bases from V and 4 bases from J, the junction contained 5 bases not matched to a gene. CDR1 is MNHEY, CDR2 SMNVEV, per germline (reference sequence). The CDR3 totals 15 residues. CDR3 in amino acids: CASSFIAGGGETQYF. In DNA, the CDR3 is TGTGCCAGCAGTTTTATAGCGGGGGGTGGAGAGACCCAGTACTTC.

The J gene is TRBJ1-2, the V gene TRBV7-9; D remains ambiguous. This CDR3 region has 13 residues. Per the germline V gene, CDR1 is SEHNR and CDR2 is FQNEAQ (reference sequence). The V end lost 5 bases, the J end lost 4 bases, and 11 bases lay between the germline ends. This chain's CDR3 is CASSRTASYGYTF. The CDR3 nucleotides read TGTGCCAGCAGCCGGACGGCGAGCTATGGCTACACCTTC.

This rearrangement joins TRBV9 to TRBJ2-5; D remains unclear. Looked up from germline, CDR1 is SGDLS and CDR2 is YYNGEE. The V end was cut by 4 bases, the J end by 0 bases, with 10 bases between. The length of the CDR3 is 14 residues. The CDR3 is CASSPGANQETQYF. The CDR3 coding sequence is TGTGCCAGCAGCCCAGGCGCTAACCAAGAGACCCAGTACTTC.

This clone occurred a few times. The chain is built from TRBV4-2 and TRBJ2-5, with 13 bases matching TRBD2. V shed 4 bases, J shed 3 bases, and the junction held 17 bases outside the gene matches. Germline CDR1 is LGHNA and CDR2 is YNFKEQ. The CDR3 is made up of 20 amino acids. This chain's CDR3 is CASSPTPGLAGDPREETQYF. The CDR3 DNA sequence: TGTGCCAGCAGCCCCACTCCAGGACTAGCGGGGGACCCTAGGGAAGAGACCCAGTACTTC.

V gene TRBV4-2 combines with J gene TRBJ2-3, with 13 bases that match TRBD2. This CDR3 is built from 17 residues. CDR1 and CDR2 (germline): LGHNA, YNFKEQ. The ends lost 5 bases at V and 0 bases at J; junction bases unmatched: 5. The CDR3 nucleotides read TGTGCCAGCAGCGCAGGACTAGCGGGGGCCAGCACAGATACGCAGTATTTT. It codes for CASSAGLAGASTDTQYF.

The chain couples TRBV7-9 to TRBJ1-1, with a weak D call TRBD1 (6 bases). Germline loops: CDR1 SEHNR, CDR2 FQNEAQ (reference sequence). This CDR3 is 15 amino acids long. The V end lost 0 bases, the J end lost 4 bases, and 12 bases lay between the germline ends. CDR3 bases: TGTGCCAGCAGCTTAGCCCAGGGGCGGCGCACTGAAGCTTTCTTT. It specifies CASSLAQGRRTEAFF.

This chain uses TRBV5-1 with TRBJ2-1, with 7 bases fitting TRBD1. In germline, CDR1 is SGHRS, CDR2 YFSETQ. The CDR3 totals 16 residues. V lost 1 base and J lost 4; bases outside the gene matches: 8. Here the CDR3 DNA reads TGCGCCAGCAGCTTGTTCCCCGGGACAGTATACAATGAGCAGTTCTTC. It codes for CASSLFPGTVYNEQFF.

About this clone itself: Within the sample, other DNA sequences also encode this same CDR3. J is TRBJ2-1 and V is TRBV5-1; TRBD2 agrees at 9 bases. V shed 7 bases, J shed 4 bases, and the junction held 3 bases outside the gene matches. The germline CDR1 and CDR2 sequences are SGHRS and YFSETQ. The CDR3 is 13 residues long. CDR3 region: CASRTSEYNEQFF. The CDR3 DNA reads TGCGCCAGCCGGACTAGCGAGTACAATGAGCAGTTCTTC.